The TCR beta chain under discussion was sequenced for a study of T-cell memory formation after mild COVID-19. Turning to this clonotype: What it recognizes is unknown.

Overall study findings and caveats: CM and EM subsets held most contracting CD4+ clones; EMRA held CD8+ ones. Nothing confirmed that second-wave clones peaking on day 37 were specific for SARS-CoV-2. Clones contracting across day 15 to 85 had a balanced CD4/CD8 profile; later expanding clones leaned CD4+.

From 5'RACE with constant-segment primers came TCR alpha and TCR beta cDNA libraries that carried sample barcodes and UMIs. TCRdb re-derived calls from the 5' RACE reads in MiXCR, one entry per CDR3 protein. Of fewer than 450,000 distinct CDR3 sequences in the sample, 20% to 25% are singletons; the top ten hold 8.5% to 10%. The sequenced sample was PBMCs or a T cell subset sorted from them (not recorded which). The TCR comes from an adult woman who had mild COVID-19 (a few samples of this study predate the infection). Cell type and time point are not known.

In nucleotides, the CDR3 is TGCAGTGCGCCCCCGCCAGGGACCTATGGCTACACCTTC. This gives the protein CSAPPPGTYGYTF. This chain connects TRBV20-1 to TRBJ1-2; D is perhaps TRBD1 (5 bases). V gave up 6 bases and J gave up 4 bases, with 15 bases separating them. The germline gives CDR1 DFQATT, CDR2 SNEGSKA (reference sequence). This CDR3 comprises 13 residues.